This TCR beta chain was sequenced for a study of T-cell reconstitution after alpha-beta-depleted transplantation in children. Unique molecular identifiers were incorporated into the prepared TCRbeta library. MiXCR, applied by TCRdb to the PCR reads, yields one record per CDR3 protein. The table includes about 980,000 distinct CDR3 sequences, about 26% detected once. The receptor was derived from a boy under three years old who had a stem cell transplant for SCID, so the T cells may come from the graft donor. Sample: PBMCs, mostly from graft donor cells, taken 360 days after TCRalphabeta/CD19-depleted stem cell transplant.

The CDR3 spells CASSLAPTSGGRYSTDTQYF. The CDR3, as DNA: TGTGCCAGCAGCTTAGCCCCAACTAGCGGGGGTCGATATAGCACAGATACGCAGTATTTT. The chain is built from TRBV7-2 and TRBJ2-3; 11 bases fit TRBD2. The CDR3 runs to 20 residues. CDR1 is SGHTA, CDR2 FQGNSA, per germline. V was clipped by 0 bases and J by 0 bases; unmatched bases: 11.